The rows below give T cell receptor beta chains drawn from one sample of a study of blood T cells in healthy people across ages. TCRdb re-called the 5' RACE reads with MiXCR, one entry per CDR3 protein. The data hold hundreds of thousands of distinct CDR3 sequences, with about 21% observed a single time. The sequencing sample was made of blood. The receptor source for this set is a man between 65 and 80 years old in good health. CDR3s include the opening cysteine and the closing phenylalanine or tryptophan. D genes are given only for firm matches. A clone size is listed for some rows: how often the clone was seen (once, few, many), or a class if it is expanded.

>TRBD2|TRBJ2-5|TRBV5-1|-
TGCGCCAGCAGCTTGGTGGCCGCGGCGGGAGAGACCCGGTACTTC
CASSLVAAAGETRYF
>TRBD1|TRBJ1-6|TRBV2|-
TGTGCCAGCAGCGCCGACAGGGGATATTCACCCCTCCACTTT
CASSADRGYSPLHF
>TRBD1|TRBJ1-2|TRBV4-3|many
TGCGCCAGCAGCCAAGACGCCACAGGGGTGCATGGCTACACCTTC
CASSQDATGVHGYTF
>-|TRBJ2-5|TRBV5-1|many
TGTGCCAGCAGTTTTGCGGGCCAAGAGACCCAGTACTTC
CASSFAGQETQYF
>TRBD1|TRBJ2-1|TRBV12-3/TRBV12-4|-
TGTGCCAGCAGTCCCCTCCCGGGACAGGACAATGAGCAGTTCTTC
CASSPLPGQDNEQFF
>TRBD2|TRBJ2-7|TRBV6-2/TRBV6-3|few
TGTGCCAGCAGCCATGGGCTAGCGGGAGTAAACTACGAGCAGTACTTC
CASSHGLAGVNYEQYF
>-|TRBJ2-1|TRBV20-1|-
TGCAGTGCTAGGGCGGAGGGCCTTGAGCAGTTCTTC
CSARAEGLEQFF
>TRBD2|TRBJ2-1|TRBV14|-
TGTGCCAGCAACCCCCTGGGACTAGCCCGCAATGAGCAGTTCTTC
CASNPLGLARNEQFF
>-|TRBJ1-1|TRBV29-1|few
TGCAGCGTTTCACAGACCATGAACACTGAAGCTTTCTTT
CSVSQTMNTEAFF
>-|TRBJ2-7|TRBV4-1|many
TGCGCCAGCAGCCAAGATATAGGTCCTACCTACGAGCAGTACTTC
CASSQDIGPTYEQYF
>-|TRBJ2-1|TRBV7-2|few
TGTGCCAGCAGCTCTGGCTTCAGCTCCTACAATGAGCAGTTCTTC
CASSSGFSSYNEQFF
>-|TRBJ2-2|TRBV19|-
TGTGCCAGTACTTTAGCGTATAACACCGGGGAGCTGTTTTTT
CASTLAYNTGELFF
>-|TRBJ1-4|TRBV5-1|-
TGCGCCAGCAGCTTCGAGACACCCAATGAAAAACTGTTTTTT
CASSFETPNEKLFF
>-|TRBJ2-5|TRBV29-1|few
TGCAGCGTTGATGACCAGGGACGCGAGACCCAGTACTTC
CSVDDQGRETQYF
>TRBD2|TRBJ2-7|TRBV20-1|few
TGCAGTGCTGCCCTAGCGGGAGCCTACGAGCAGTACTTC
CSAALAGAYEQYF
>-|TRBJ2-7|TRBV29-1|few
TGCAGCGGGGGAGACTACGAGCAGTACTTC
CSGGDYEQYF
>-|TRBJ2-7|TRBV5-6|many
TGTGCCAGCAGCTTCGTTCGTGGGGGCTACGAGCAGTACTTC
CASSFVRGGYEQYF
>TRBD1|TRBJ1-2|TRBV20-1|-
TGCAGTGCTAGGGGACAGGGGGCGGACTATGGCTACACCTTC
CSARGQGADYGYTF
>-|TRBJ1-6|TRBV10-2|-
TGCGCCAGCAGTGAGGAGGGGGACGCCGTTAACTTT
CASSEEGDAVNF
>TRBD2|TRBJ2-2|TRBV5-1|-
TGCGCCAGCAGCTTCGCGGGAGCGAACACCGGGGAGCTGTTTTTT
CASSFAGANTGELFF
>-|TRBJ2-1|TRBV6-2/TRBV6-3|-
TGTGCCAGCACTTACCACAATGAGCAGTTCTTC
CASTYHNEQFF
>-|TRBJ1-5|TRBV21-1|few
TGTGCCAGCCCCCGGGACAGGGGTTATCAGCCCCAGCATTTT
CASPRDRGYQPQHF
>TRBD2|TRBJ2-2|TRBV6-2/TRBV6-3|few
TGTGCCAGCAGTTACCCGGGGACTAGCGGGAGATTAACCGGGGAGCTGTTTTTT
CASSYPGTSGRLTGELFF
>TRBD1|TRBJ1-3|TRBV20-1|-
TGCAGTGCACGGACAGGGTGGGACACCATATATTTT
CSARTGWDTIYF
>TRBD1|TRBJ1-1|TRBV6-2/TRBV6-3|-
TGTGCCAGCAGTTACATAGACAGGGGGCGAGGAGCTTTCTTT
CASSYIDRGRGAFF
>-|TRBJ2-6|TRBV18|few
TGTGCCAGCTCACCAGTAGATACTGGGGCCAACGTCCTGACTTTC
CASSPVDTGANVLTF
>-|TRBJ2-5|TRBV30|-
TGTGCCTGGAGGCTGACAGGCCAAGAGACCCAGTACTTC
CAWRLTGQETQYF
>-|TRBJ1-3|TRBV12-3/TRBV12-4|few
TGTGCCAGCAGTTTGAATCAGCAAAACTCTGGAAACACCATATATTTT
CASSLNQQNSGNTIYF
>TRBD2|TRBJ2-3|TRBV20-1|-
TGCAGTGCTAGAGGAATCTTACTAGCGCACTCTAGCACAGATACGCAGTATTTT
CSARGILLAHSSTDTQYF
>-|TRBJ1-1|TRBV3-1|-
TGTGCCAGCAGCCAACCCGGGGGGGGCTGGACTGAAGCTTTCTTT
CASSQPGGGWTEAFF
>TRBD2|TRBJ2-1|TRBV12-3/TRBV12-4|few
TGTGCCAGCAGTTTAATTAGCGGGAGGGAAAGCTCCTACAATGAGCAGTTCTTC
CASSLISGRESSYNEQFF
>-|TRBJ2-2|TRBV6-1|few
TGTGCCAGCAGGGACATGGGTTACAGGGAGCTGTTTTTT
CASRDMGYRELFF
>-|TRBJ2-7|TRBV28|few
TGTGCCAGCAGTTTAGGACAGACGGGACAGTACTTC
CASSLGQTGQYF
>-|TRBJ1-4|TRBV4-1|many
TGCGCCAGCAGCTCGGGGGCTAATGAAAAACTGTTTTTT
CASSSGANEKLFF
>TRBD2|TRBJ2-1|TRBV5-4|few
TGTGCCAGCAGCTGGGCTAGCGGGAGGCTCAATGAGCAGTTCTTC
CASSWASGRLNEQFF
>-|TRBJ2-3|TRBV18|many
TGTGCCAGCTCACCACAGAGCACAGATACGCAGTATTTT
CASSPQSTDTQYF
>-|TRBJ2-1|TRBV27|many
TGTGCCAGCAGTCCCTACTCAAGCTCCTACAATGAGCAGTTCTTC
CASSPYSSSYNEQFF